The table lists the clone carrying this T cell receptor (beta chain) with a few counts. Its antigen is unidentified. The record originates from a study of CD8+ T cells in alopecia areata. Across the whole study: For 6 to 18 months, tofacitinib was taken, and 6 months off drug followed. General observations from the study: Throughout tofacitinib, many expanded lesional clones continued to persist in scalp and blood.

Isolated RNA was reverse transcribed into cDNA used as the sequencing template. Some clones are missing from TCRdb's copy, which holds only in-frame ones; the method was immunoSEQ multiplex PCR. The table shows some 200,000 clones, with about three fifths occurring only once. Deletions cut 4 bases from V and 7 bases from J, with 9 bases between. The CDR3 covers 12 residues. In germline, CDR1 is SSHAT, CDR2 FNYEAQ (reference sequence). Treatment denoted: oral pan-JAK inhibitor, 5-10 mg twice daily. The study team obtained lesional scalp punch biopsies and peripheral blood from alopecia areata patients. The sorting of PBMCs gave CD4+ and CD8+ T cells.

The chain is built from TRBV7-7 and TRBJ2-3; no firm D call. Sample: CD4+ T cells sorted from blood, taken at week 24, from a patient treated with tofacitinib. This TCR derives from a human donor with alopecia areata. The CDR3 region is CASSSDGYTQYF. Written as DNA, the CDR3 is TGTGCCAGCAGCTCGGACGGTTATACGCAGTATTTT.